The T cell receptor (beta chain) under discussion was sequenced for a study of human T cells and chemical hapten exposure. Study-level points and caveats: Those TCRs sitting above 1 in 1000 frequency stayed the same with DPC sensitization.

The time point was: patch test 2, 6 weeks after DPC sensitization. The treatment: therapeutic diphenylcyclopropenone sensitization with weekly scalp DPC. TCRdb reprocessed the RACE reads with MiXCR, giving one entry per CDR3 protein. The sample records under 75,000 distinct CDR3 sequences, around 8.8% being singletons. The table lists this clonotype with a few counts. Its antigen is as yet unknown. The specimen was whole blood, collected in connection with sensitization to the hapten diphenylcyclopropenone (DPC). This TCR was sampled from a woman aged 45-59 years with alopecia areata. Some clones in this sample may be carry-over from other donors' samples.

In DNA form, the CDR3 reads TGTGCCAGCAGCTTAGAGGGATCTAGCACAGATACGCAGTATTTT. It encodes CASSLEGSSTDTQYF. This rearrangement joins TRBV11-2 to TRBJ2-3; D gene uncertain. Germline V gives CDR1 SGHAT, CDR2 FQNNGV. The CDR3 contains 15 residues. V lost 0 bases to trimming and J lost 0 bases, with 7 bases between them.